This T cell receptor beta chain comes out of a study of spatial heterogeneity in lung cancer. Single TCR cDNA molecules each had their own unique molecular identifier. TCRdb reanalysed the 5' RACE reads using MiXCR and keeps one entry per CDR3 protein. This table has some 15,000 distinct CDR3 sequences, 10% to 12% appearing once. Regarding the study as a whole: Expanded tumor TCRs that were ubiquitous appeared in blood more at resection than follow-up.

This clonotype was counted ten times or more. Its antigen is currently unknown. The CDR3 extends over 12 amino acids. V was cut by 0 bases and J by 12 bases, with 11 bases left in between. Germline loops: CDR1 LGHDT, CDR2 YNNKEL (reference sequence). Time point: sample taken at primary tumor resection. From tumor, nontumor lung or frozen PBMC, whole RNA was taken unsorted for sequencing. The donor population consisted of approximately 79 patients with untreated, early-stage non-small cell lung cancer. Sequenced material: PBMCs, taken at surgery. The sequence was collected from a female donor with early-stage non-small cell lung cancer. V and J are TRBV3-1 and TRBJ1-1; maybe TRBD1 (5 bases). The CDR3 DNA sequence: TGTGCCAGCAGCCAAGATGTAGGGACGACTTTCTTT. It specifies CASSQDVGTTFF.